A selection of T cell receptor beta chains follows, all from one sample in a study of cytomegalovirus exposure and HLA in healthy donors. Produced via immunoSEQ multiplex PCR; TCRdb's table is partial and in-frame only. The sample consists of some 83,000 clones, around 94% of them appearing once. The sample consisted of PBMCs. The source is a woman under 30 in good health and CMV-seronegative. Each CDR3 is given with its conserved first and last residue.

TRBV11-2	TRBJ2-7	15	CASSSSLAGFYEQYF
TRBV4-1	TRBJ2-5	18	CASSQRTRSGGLQETQYF
TRBV25-1	TRBJ2-1	14	CASSDWDRVNEQFF